The 14 T cell receptor beta chains listed next were all sequenced from one sample in a study of low-dose radiotherapy and immunotherapy resistance in tumors. First-strand cDNA relied on TRAV- and TRBV-specific primers spanning alpha and beta chains. Both a constant-region primer and a V-primer adapter served to amplify TCRs across roughly 22 PCR cycles. In TCRdb, the reads were re-called with MiXCR into one record per CDR3 protein. The top ten clones hold roughly 1.5% of a sample with more than 9,000 distinct CDR3 sequences, around 74% of them seen once. These receptor sequences come from a human donor with advanced metastatic prostate, ovarian, gallbladder or colorectal cancer (not recorded which). This table probably holds off-target reads from a library built for another chain.

V is TRBV5-4 and J is TRBJ2-1, with D perhaps given as TRBD1 or TRBD2 (5 bases each). The CDR3 length is 16 residues. Germline CDR1 is SGHNT and CDR2 is YYREEE (reference sequence). Trimming left V 3 bases short and J 2 bases short, with 15 bases between. The CDR3 spells CASSWGMDPAYNEQFF. The DNA of the CDR3 is TGTGCCAGCAGCTGGGGGATGGATCCAGCCTACAATGAGCAGTTCTTC.

The chain carries TRBV5-4 and TRBJ2-2, with TRBD1 identical over 12 bases. CDR1 is SGHNT and CDR2 is YYREEE in the germline V gene (reference sequence). V dropped 2 bases and J dropped 7; count of bases not matched to a gene: 9. This CDR3 is 17 amino acids long. Here the CDR3 DNA reads TGTGCCAGCAGCTTCGTCGGGACAGGGGGCGCAGGCGGGGAGCTGTTTTTT. Translation gives CASSFVGTGGAGGELFF.

The gene calls are TRBV4-2 and TRBJ2-2, with 8 nucleotides matching TRBD2. Germline lookup yields CDR1 LGHNA and CDR2 YNFKEQ. This CDR3 is built from 16 residues. The ends lost 3 bases at V and 0 bases at J; junction bases unmatched: 3. Here the CDR3 DNA reads TGTGCCAGCAGCCAGTTTAGCGGGACGAACACCGGGGAGCTGTTTTTT. Translated, it gives CASSQFSGTNTGELFF.

This clonotype was counted a few times. The chain recombines TRBV12-5 with TRBJ2-1; 7 bases are a match to TRBD1. The V segment lost 6 bases and the J segment 4 bases; nucleotides outside the gene matches: 3. The CDR3 is 13 amino acids. Germline lookup yields CDR1 LGHNT and CDR2 FRNRAP. CDR3 DNA: TGTGCTAGTGGCGGGACAGTATACAATGAGCAGTTCTTC. It translates to CASGGTVYNEQFF.

The table lists this clonotype with a few counts. The V and J genes are TRBV18 and TRBJ2-7; possibly TRBD1 for D (5 bases). Trimming cost V 3 bases and J 5 bases, with 11 bases left between them. CDR1 KGHSH and CDR2 LQKENI come from the germline V gene. CDR3 length: 13 residues. In DNA form, the CDR3 reads TGTGCCAGCTCACCTGCTCAGGGCCACGAGCAGTACTTC. Translated, it gives CASSPAQGHEQYF.

The chain employs TRBV12-5 and TRBJ2-6; D gene unclear. V lost 4 bases and J lost 1, with 8 bases in between. CDR3 length equals 15 residues. Germline CDR1 is LGHNT and CDR2 is FRNRAP. CDR3 bases: TGTGCTAGTGGTTCAGGAGTTTCTGGGGCCAACGTCCTGACTTTC. Translated: CASGSGVSGANVLTF.

This clonotype was detected once. This chain connects TRBV4-1 to TRBJ2-1; D ambiguous. Trimming took 0 bases from V and 2 from J, leaving 14 bases between them. Germline CDR1 reads MGHRA; CDR2 reads YSYEKL. This CDR3 is built from 17 residues. The CDR3 DNA follows: TGCGCCAGCAGCCAAGATGCCGTACCGATTACCTACAATGAGCAGTTCTTC. Translating it yields CASSQDAVPITYNEQFF.

Concerning this clonotype: The junction does not match germline at one end; this may be a read error. The V and J genes are TRBV28 and TRBJ2-7; TRBD2 aligns across 7 bases. Germline V gene lookup returns CDR1 MDHEN and CDR2 SYDVKM. The CDR3 has 11 amino acids. The CDR3 bases are TGTGCCAGCAGGGGGGACTACGAGCAGTACTTT. Protein: CASRGDYEQYF.

This sequence joins TRBV20-1 and TRBJ2-2; tentatively, D is TRBD2 (5 bases). The CDR3 totals 14 residues. Trimming shortened V by 3 bases and J by 1 base, and 9 bases separated the two germline ends. The V gene's germline CDR1 is DFQATT and CDR2 SNEGSKA (reference sequence). CDR3 nucleotide sequence: TGCAGTGCTAGGGGCGGAGGGAACACCGGGGAGCTGTTTTTT. It specifies CSARGGGNTGELFF.

The rearrangement uses TRBV29-1 and TRBJ2-1; 8 bases agree with TRBD2. CDR3 length: 16 residues. Germline V gene sequence: CDR1 SQVTM, CDR2 ANQGSEA. J lost 8 bases, V lost 7 bases, and 19 bases had no gene match. This CDR3 reads CSALRGLAGYADEQFF. The CDR3 DNA reads TGCAGCGCTCTGAGAGGGCTAGCGGGCTACGCCGATGAGCAGTTCTTC.

The rearrangement uses TRBV6-6 and TRBJ2-1, with 13 bases identical to TRBD2. The CDR3 spans 16 residues. V trimming: 4 bases; J trimming: 5 bases; junction bases outside the gene matches: 5. Germline loops: CDR1 MNHNY, CDR2 SVGAGI (reference sequence). The CDR3 is CASSSPGLAGDNEQFF. The CDR3 DNA follows: TGTGCCAGCAGTTCCCCAGGACTAGCGGGAGACAATGAGCAGTTCTTC.

A few counts support this clonotype. The chain uses TRBV28 and TRBJ2-2; 9 nucleotides agree with TRBD1. The CDR3 runs 15 residues. Germline V CDR1 and CDR2: MDHEN, SYDVKM. V shed 6 bases and J 4 bases; nucleotides not matched to a gene: 6. CDR3 sequence: CASRAGTGPTGELFF. The CDR3 nucleotides read TGTGCCAGCAGGGCCGGGACAGGGCCCACCGGGGAGCTGTTTTTT.

The V gene is TRBV19, the J gene TRBJ2-5, with unresolved D. CDR3 length: 13 amino acids. V gave up 2 bases and J gave up 2 bases, with 6 bases separating them. Germline CDR1 and CDR2: LNHDA and SQIVND (reference sequence). The CDR3 DNA reads as TGTGCCAGTAGTATACATAATCAAGAGACCCAGTACTTC. Amino acids: CASSIHNQETQYF.

The rearrangement links TRBV29-1 to TRBJ2-2, with 9 positions matching TRBD2. CDR3 length: 14 residues. V shed 4 bases, J shed 2 bases, and the junction held 2 bases outside the gene matches. CDR1 is SQVTM, CDR2 ANQGSEA, per germline. CDR3 loop: CSVGLAANTGELFF. The CDR3, as DNA: TGCAGCGTTGGACTAGCGGCTAACACCGGGGAGCTGTTTTTT.